This T cell receptor (beta chain) was obtained from a study of molecular identifiers for immune sequencing clone quantification. Whole-study context: Naive CD8 cell RNA, from roughly 20,000 or 100,000 cells, was split five ways in replicates, with four sequenced.

This clonotype was picked up many times. TCRdb called the PCR reads again in MiXCR, with one record for every CDR3 protein. The sample yields about 640,000 distinct CDR3 sequences, about 20% seen once. The ends lost 1 base at V and 6 bases at J; junction bases unmatched: 5. Per the germline V gene, CDR1 is SEHNR and CDR2 is FQNEAQ (reference sequence). This CDR3 has 16 amino acids. Naive CD8 T cells, phenotype CD8+CD4-CCR7+CD45RA+, were sorted. Sequencing was done on a sample of naive CD8+ T cells from blood, with Jurkat cell RNA spiked in. The sample's subset: FACS-sorted CD8+CD4-CCR7+CD45RA+ naive T cells. This sequence was found in a human donor in good health. Some libraries in this study had Jurkat cell RNA spiked in. The rearrangement joins TRBV7-9 to TRBJ1-4; 10 bases match TRBD1. CDR3 nucleotide sequence: TGTGCCAGCAGCTTAGAACTGACAGGGGGCGATGAAAAACTGTTTTTT. It is translated as CASSLELTGGDEKLFF.